This entry concerns a single TCR beta chain. As yet, its antigen is unknown. A second PCR, run for about 6 to 12 cycles, used a sample-barcoded 5' primer plus a J-beta primer mix. From the 5' RACE reads, TCRdb called clonotypes with MiXCR, one entry per CDR3 protein. Of about 1.5 million distinct CDR3 sequences detected, about 45% appear once; the ten largest clones hold more than 4%. This entry comes from a study of blood T cells in healthy people across ages. Study-wide results and caveats: Age brought a roughly linear fall in TCR beta diversity measured per million T cells.

V was pared by 3 bases and J by 11 bases, with 13 bases between. CDR3 length: 12 residues. The sequence came from a woman aged 18 to 35 in good health. The chain carries TRBV23-1 and TRBJ1-1; D gene ambiguous. TRBV23-1 is reported as an ORF; its role is uncertain. Sequencing was performed on blood. Written as DNA, the CDR3 is TGCGCCAGCAGTCAGTCTGCCGTGGAGGCTTTCTTT. It specifies CASSQSAVEAFF.